This TCR beta chain stems from a study of T cells in Graves' hyperthyroidism and ophthalmopathy. Background on the study: Peripheral blood was taken when the disease was first diagnosed, before any treatment began.

The CDR3 extends over 14 amino acids. V lost 3 bases, J lost 4 bases, and 10 bases lay in between. Per the germline V gene, CDR1 is DFQATT and CDR2 is SNEGSKA (reference sequence). It was RNA transcripts that yielded the amplified TCR beta CDR3 regions. In the first-round RT-PCR of the TCR CDR3, the HTBI primer set was used. Each CDR3 protein gets one entry after TCRdb re-called the multiplex PCR reads with MiXCR. The table has 690,000 or so distinct CDR3 sequences, 18% seen once; the top ten hold approximately 15%. This clonotype was recorded a few times. Sequencing input: blood. The chain employs TRBV20-1 and TRBJ1-6, with a tentative D call TRBD1 (5 bases). The sequence came from a woman aged 45-65 years with Graves' hyperthyroidism that later progressed to Graves' ophthalmopathy. The CDR3 sequence: CSASETGYNSPLHF. CDR3 bases: TGCAGTGCTAGTGAAACAGGTTATAATTCACCCCTCCACTTT.